This T cell receptor beta chain was sequenced for a study of persistence of HIV-infected CD4 T cells. General study findings and limits: Degenerate expanded CDR3beta sequences were enriched among CMV- and Gag-responding cells. Rare CMV-responding cells carrying HIV-1 proviruses were not analyzed separately for TCR.

This was the immunoSEQ version 4 assay in survey mode. Assay used: immunoSEQ multiplex PCR; TCRdb lists only in-frame clones, some missing. The data contain 45,000 or so clones, around 90% of them singletons. The CDR3 has 14 amino acids. V gave up 0 bases and J gave up 5 bases, with 11 bases separating them. Germline V gene lookup returns CDR1 SGDLS and CDR2 YYNGEE. Details on this clone: Its target is not known.

Anti-CD3/anti-CD28 beads served as a nonspecific positive control stimulus. CD4+ T cells upregulating both CD40 ligand and CD69 were sorted as responding cells. Suppressive ART was started during chronic HIV-1 infection in these adults. This receptor was obtained from an adult woman with HIV who was CMV-seropositive. The input for sequencing was CD4+ T cells sorted from PBMCs after approximately 19-hour stimulation, taken from a patient who received antiretroviral therapy. The V gene is TRBV9, the J gene TRBJ2-5; D possibly uses TRBD1 or TRBD2 (5 bases each). For the CDR3, the DNA is TGTGCCAGCAGCGTAGATAGGGGAGAGGAGACCCAGTACTTC. Amino acids: CASSVDRGEETQYF.